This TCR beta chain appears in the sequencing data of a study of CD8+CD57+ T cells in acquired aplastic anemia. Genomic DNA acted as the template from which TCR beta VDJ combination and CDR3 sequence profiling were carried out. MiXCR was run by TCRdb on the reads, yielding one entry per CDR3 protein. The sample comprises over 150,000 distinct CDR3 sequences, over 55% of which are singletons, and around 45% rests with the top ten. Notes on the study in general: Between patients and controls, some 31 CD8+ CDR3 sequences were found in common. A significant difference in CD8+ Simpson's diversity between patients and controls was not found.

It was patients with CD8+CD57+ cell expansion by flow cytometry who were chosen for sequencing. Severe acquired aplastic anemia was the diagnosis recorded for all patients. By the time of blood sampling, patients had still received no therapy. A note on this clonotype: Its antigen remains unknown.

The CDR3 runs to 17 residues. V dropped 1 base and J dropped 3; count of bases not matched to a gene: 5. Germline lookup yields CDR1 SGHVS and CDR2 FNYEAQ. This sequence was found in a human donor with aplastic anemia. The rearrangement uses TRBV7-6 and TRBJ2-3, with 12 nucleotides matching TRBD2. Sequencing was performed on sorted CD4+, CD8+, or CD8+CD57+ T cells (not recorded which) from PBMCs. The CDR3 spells CASSLGLAGAITDTQYF. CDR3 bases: TGTGCCAGCAGCTTAGGACTAGCGGGGGCCATAACAGATACGCAGTATTTT.